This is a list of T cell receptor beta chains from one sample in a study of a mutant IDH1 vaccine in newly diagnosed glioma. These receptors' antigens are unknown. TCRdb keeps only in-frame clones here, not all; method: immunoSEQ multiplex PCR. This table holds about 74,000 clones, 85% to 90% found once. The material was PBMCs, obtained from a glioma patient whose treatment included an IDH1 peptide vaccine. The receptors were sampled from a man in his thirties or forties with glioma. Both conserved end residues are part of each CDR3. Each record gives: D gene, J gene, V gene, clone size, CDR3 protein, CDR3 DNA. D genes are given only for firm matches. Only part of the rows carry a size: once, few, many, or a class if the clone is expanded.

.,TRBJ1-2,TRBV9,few,CASSLPPPDRLYGYTF,TGTGCCAGCAGCCTACCACCGCCCGACAGGCTCTATGGCTACACCTTC
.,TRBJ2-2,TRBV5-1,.,CASSILNTGELFF,TGCGCCAGCAGCATCCTCAACACCGGGGAGCTGTTTTTT
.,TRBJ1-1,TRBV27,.,CASSANRVGTEAFF,TGTGCCAGCAGTGCGAACAGGGTGGGCACTGAAGCTTTCTTT
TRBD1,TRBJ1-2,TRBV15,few,CATSITGGADYGYTF,TGTGCCACCAGTATCACAGGGGGCGCGGACTATGGCTACACCTTC
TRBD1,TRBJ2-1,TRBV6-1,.,CASSEGTGSHEQFF,TGTGCCAGCAGTGAGGGGACAGGGAGTCATGAGCAGTTCTTC
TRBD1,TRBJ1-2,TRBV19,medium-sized,CASRSDRGASYTF,TGTGCCAGTAGGTCGGACAGGGGCGCGAGCTACACCTTC
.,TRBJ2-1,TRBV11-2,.,CASSPILHSYNEQFF,TGTGCCAGCAGCCCAATTCTCCACTCCTACAATGAGCAGTTCTTC
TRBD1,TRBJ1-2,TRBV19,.,CASSIYGTEDLGYTF,TGTGCCAGTAGTATCTATGGGACAGAGGACCTGGGCTACACCTTC
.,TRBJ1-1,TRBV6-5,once,CASSSQPNMNTEAFF,TGTGCCAGCAGTTCCCAACCTAACATGAACACTGAAGCTTTCTTT
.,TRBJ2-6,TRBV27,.,CASSLRSSGANVLTF,TGTGCCAGCAGTTTGAGAAGCTCTGGGGCCAACGTCCTGACTTTC
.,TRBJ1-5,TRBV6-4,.,CASSAGKHQPQHF,TGTGCCAGCAGTGCAGGGAAACATCAGCCCCAGCATTTT
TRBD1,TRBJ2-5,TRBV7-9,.,CASSLGTGQETQYF,TGTGCCAGCAGCCTTGGGACAGGGCAAGAGACCCAGTACTTC
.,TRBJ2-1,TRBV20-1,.,CSASLGKQFF,TGCAGTGCTAGCTTAGGGAAGCAGTTCTTC
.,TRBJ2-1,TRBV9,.,CASSVEGRSYNEQFF,TGTGCCAGCAGCGTAGAGGGACGGTCCTACAATGAGCAGTTCTTC
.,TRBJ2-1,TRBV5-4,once,CASSLEPSGQYNEQFF,TGTGCCAGCAGCTTAGAACCGAGCGGACAGTACAATGAGCAGTTCTTC
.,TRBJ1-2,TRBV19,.,CASSARDTYGYTF,TGTGCCAGTAGTGCCCGGGACACTTATGGCTACACCTTC
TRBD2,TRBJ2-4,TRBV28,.,CASSSLAGLAKNIQYF,TGTGCCAGCAGTTCACTAGCGGGACTAGCCAAAAACATTCAGTACTTC
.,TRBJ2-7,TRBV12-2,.,CASRVGPDRGAYEQYF,TGTGCAAGTCGCGTCGGGCCTGACAGGGGGGCCTACGAGCAGTACTTC
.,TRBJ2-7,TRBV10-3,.,CAATTVRERDTSNYYEQYF,TGTGCCGCAACAACCGTCCGGGAGCGGGACACCTCAAATTACTACGAGCAGTACTTC
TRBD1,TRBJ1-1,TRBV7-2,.,CASSFDRGGSTEAFF,TGTGCCAGCAGCTTCGACAGGGGGGGAAGCACTGAAGCTTTCTTT
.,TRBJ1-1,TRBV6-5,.,CASSRPMNTEAFF,TGTGCCAGCAGCCGACCTATGAACACTGAAGCTTTCTTT
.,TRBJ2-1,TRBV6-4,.,CASSETRLSEQFF,TGTGCCAGCAGTGAGACCCGGCTGAGTGAGCAGTTCTTC
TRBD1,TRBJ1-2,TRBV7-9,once,CASSLAAGTGGGYTF,TGTGCCAGCAGCTTAGCTGCCGGGACAGGGGGCGGCTACACCTTC
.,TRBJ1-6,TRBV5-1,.,CASSLEGSPGPPESPLHF,TGCGCCAGCAGCTTGGAAGGTTCCCCGGGGCCGCCGGAATCACCCCTCCACTTT
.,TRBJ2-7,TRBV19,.,CASSLGQGNEQYF,TGTGCCAGTAGTTTGGGCCAGGGGAACGAGCAGTACTTC
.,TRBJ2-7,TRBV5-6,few,CASSRGDYEQYF,TGTGCCAGCAGCCGAGGAGACTACGAGCAGTACTTC
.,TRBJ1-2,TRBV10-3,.,CAISGAGYYGYTF,TGTGCCATCAGTGGGGCAGGGTACTATGGCTACACCTTC
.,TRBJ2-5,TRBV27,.,CASSPWGARETQYF,TGTGCCAGCAGTCCTTGGGGGGCTAGGGAGACCCAGTACTTC
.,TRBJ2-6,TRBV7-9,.,CASSLETGANVLTF,TGTGCCAGCAGCCTAGAGACCGGGGCCAACGTCCTGACTTTC
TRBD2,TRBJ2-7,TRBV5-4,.,CASSFTSGGVGEQYF,TGTGCCAGCAGCTTCACTAGCGGGGGGGTAGGCGAGCAGTACTTC
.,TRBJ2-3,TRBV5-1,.,CASSGDRSGTDTQYF,TGCGCCAGCAGCGGAGACAGGTCTGGCACAGATACGCAGTATTTT
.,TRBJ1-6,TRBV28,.,CASIIGGAGDSPLHF,TGTGCCAGCATCATCGGAGGGGCTGGGGATTCACCCCTCCACTTT
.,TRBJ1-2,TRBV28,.,CASSLRGRGYTF,TGTGCCAGCAGTCTAAGGGGGAGAGGCTACACCTTC
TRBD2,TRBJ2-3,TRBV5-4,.,CASSLEASGGRDTQYF,TGTGCCAGCAGCTTGGAGGCCAGCGGGGGGAGGGATACGCAGTATTTT
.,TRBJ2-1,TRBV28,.,CASSFTNIANEQFF,TGTGCCAGCAGTTTTACTAACATAGCAAATGAGCAGTTCTTC
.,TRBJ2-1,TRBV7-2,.,CASSLGGQDNEQFF,TGTGCCAGCAGCTTAGGAGGACAAGACAATGAGCAGTTCTTC
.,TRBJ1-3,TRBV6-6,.,CASTSSGNTIYF,TGTGCCAGCACAAGCTCTGGAAACACCATATATTTT
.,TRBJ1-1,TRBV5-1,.,CASSLGSSEAFF,TGCGCCAGCAGCTTGGGCTCGTCAGAAGCTTTCTTT
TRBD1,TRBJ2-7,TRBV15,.,CATSRDRYYEQYF,TGTGCCACCAGCCGGGACAGGTACTACGAGCAGTACTTC
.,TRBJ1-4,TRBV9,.,CASSPYGGRNEKLFF,TGTGCCAGCAGCCCATACGGGGGGCGAAATGAAAAACTGTTTTTT
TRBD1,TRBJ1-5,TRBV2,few,CASSEQGGYQPQHF,TGTGCCAGCAGTGAACAGGGGGGCTATCAGCCCCAGCATTTT
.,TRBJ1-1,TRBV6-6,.,CASSYRTEAFF,TGTGCCAGCAGTTACAGGACTGAAGCTTTCTTT
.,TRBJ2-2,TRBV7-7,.,CASSPNRANTGELFF,TGTGCCAGCAGCCCCAACAGAGCGAACACCGGGGAGCTGTTTTTT
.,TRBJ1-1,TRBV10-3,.,CASSRTGYNTEAFF,TGTGCCAGCAGTAGAACAGGGTATAACACTGAAGCTTTCTTT
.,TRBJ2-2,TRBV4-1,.,CASSSRGRGTGELFF,TGCGCCAGCAGCTCCCGGGGACGGGGCACCGGGGAGCTGTTTTTT
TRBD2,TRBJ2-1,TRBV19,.,CASSMSGLARLGEQFF,TGTGCCAGTAGTATGTCCGGACTAGCAAGGTTGGGTGAGCAGTTCTTC
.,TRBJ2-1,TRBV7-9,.,CASSFRGEQFF,TGTGCCAGCAGCTTTCGGGGAGAGCAGTTCTTC
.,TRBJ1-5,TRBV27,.,CASSLRGLRGGVNQPQHF,TGTGCCAGCAGTTTAAGGGGTTTAAGGGGAGGGGTCAATCAGCCCCAGCATTTT
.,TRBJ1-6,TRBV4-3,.,CASSQDLGIDSPLHF,TGCGCCAGCAGCCAAGATCTGGGGATCGACTCACCCCTCCACTTT
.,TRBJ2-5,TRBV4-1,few,CASSQDRILETQYF,TGCGCCAGCAGCCAAGATCGGATATTGGAGACCCAGTACTTC
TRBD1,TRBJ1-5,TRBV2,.,CASRVTGGSNQPQHF,TGTGCCAGCAGGGTGACAGGGGGCAGCAATCAGCCCCAGCATTTT
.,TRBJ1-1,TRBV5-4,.,CASSFLLPENTEAFF,TGTGCCAGCAGCTTTCTCCTACCCGAGAACACTGAAGCTTTCTTT
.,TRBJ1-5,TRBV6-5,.,CASSYSPEQSAQHF,TGTGCCAGCAGTTACTCACCAGAACAATCAGCCCAGCATTTT
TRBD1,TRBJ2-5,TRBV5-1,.,CASSANPGTGVGETQYF,TGCGCCAGCAGCGCAAACCCCGGGACAGGGGTAGGAGAGACCCAGTACTTC
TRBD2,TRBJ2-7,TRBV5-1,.,CASSLAGSSGTYEQYF,TGCGCCAGCAGCTTGGCCGGGTCTAGCGGAACCTACGAGCAGTACTTC
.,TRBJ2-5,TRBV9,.,CASSGASGAQETQYF,TGTGCCAGCAGCGGAGCCTCTGGCGCCCAAGAGACCCAGTACTTC
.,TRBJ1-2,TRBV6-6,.,CASRSTVPYGYTF,TGTGCCAGCAGGTCGACAGTCCCCTATGGCTACACCTTC
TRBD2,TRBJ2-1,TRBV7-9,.,CASSLAGGTRYNEQFF,TGTGCCAGCAGCTTAGCGGGAGGGACTCGATACAATGAGCAGTTCTTC
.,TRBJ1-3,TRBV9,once,CASSVGDGNFGNTIYF,TGTGCCAGCAGCGTAGGGGACGGTAACTTTGGAAACACCATATATTTT
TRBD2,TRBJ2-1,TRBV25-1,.,CASSSAGGLDEQFF,TGTGCCAGCAGCTCAGCGGGAGGGTTGGATGAGCAGTTCTTC